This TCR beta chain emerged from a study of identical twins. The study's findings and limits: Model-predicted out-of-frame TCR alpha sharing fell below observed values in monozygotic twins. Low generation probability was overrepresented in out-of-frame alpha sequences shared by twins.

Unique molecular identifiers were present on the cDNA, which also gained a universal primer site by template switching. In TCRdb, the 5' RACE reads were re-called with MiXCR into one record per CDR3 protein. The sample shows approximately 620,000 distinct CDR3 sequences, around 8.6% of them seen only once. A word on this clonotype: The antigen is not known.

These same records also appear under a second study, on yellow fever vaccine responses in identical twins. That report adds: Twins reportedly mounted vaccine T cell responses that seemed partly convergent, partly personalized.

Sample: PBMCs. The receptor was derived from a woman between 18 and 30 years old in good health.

The CDR3 protein is CASSLDRGGRTQYF. In DNA, the CDR3 is TGTGCCAGCAGCTTAGATCGGGGGGGTCGGACCCAGTACTTC. This chain uses TRBV7-2 with TRBJ2-5; TRBD2 agrees at 8 bases. This CDR3 is 14 amino acids long. CDR1 and CDR2 from the germline V gene are SGHTA and FQGNSA. V dropped 1 base and J dropped 7; count of bases not matched to a gene: 5.